This entry describes one T cell receptor beta chain. No cognate antigen has been identified for it. The CDR3 end falls 3 residues outside the read, so it is completed with the germline J gene. Using the immunoSEQ assay, multiplex PCR amplified TCR beta CDR3 regions from an average of approximately 1,200 ng of genomic DNA per sample. To correct primer bias, the assay used a complete synthetic TCR repertoire to set an amplification baseline. The amplicons were sequenced on the Illumina platform. Turning to the authors' computational methods: Sequence errors were corrected by clustering with frequency ratios and a modified nearest-neighbor algorithm, and the sequences were then analyzed in the immunoSEQ Analyzer using IMGT gene definitions. At each rarefaction depth, TCR richness and evenness were averaged across 20 rarefaction repeats, and samples with fewer sequences than that depth were excluded. Relative abundances of V, D and J genes were compared between groups using Wilcoxon rank sum tests, with FDR correction applied. Blinded duplicates gave an intraclass correlation of approximately 96% for TCR richness and an average of around 83% across some 62 gene segments. The immuneACCESS repertoire file appears here via TCRdb, limited to in-frame rearrangements. These files lack a portion of the clones; in checked studies, under half of the deficit traces to unresolved V genes, and the cause of the others is not known. The V and J calls and clone size come from that table; D and trimming were worked out from the DNA. The table kept for this sample lists more than 45,000 clones. The ten largest clones capture around 1.5% of the sample.

Compared with germline, V lacks 4 bases and J lacks 0 bases; bases without a gene match: 4. Measured from the cysteine to the phenylalanine, the CDR3 is 16 residues long. The DNA shown is the part of the CDR3 that was read: 39 bases, in frame from base 1. The germline V gene specifies ENHRY as CDR1 and SYGVKD as CDR2. The data derive from a study of T cells in women clearing cervical HPV infection (dated by TCRdb to about 2018). About the study as a whole: The cases were under 30 women with histologically confirmed HPV16-related CIN3 or worse, and 2 of these cases were invasive cancers. Case blood was taken at the visit when the lesion was first identified, whereas control blood was taken when infection was no longer detected. Among cases, blood sampling came a median of nearly 150 days after lesion detection, with an interquartile range of about 80 to 220 days. This exploratory proof-of-principle case-control study, nested within the Guanacaste HPV Natural History Study in Costa Rica, compared TCR repertoires among women with different cervical HPV16 outcomes. In the parent cohort, roughly 10,000 women aged 18 or older were enrolled in Guanacaste, Costa Rica, during about 1992 to 1994 and were followed for roughly seven years. Cases had a median age of 34 years and controls had a median age of 38, with no significant differences in baseline characteristics. Cases and controls were matched on year of sample collection and on age within five years. Because only a few women had HLA typing data, the possibility that HLA type acted as a confounder could not be ruled out. The 25 or so controls were women who cleared a single incident HPV16 infection within 12 months without developing precancer or cancer. Five blinded duplicates per group were added as quality controls, so that roughly 60 samples were obtained: 50 or so participants and 10 replicates. Study-level results and caveats: T-cell numbers per sample were unknown, so richness differences could reflect varying T-cell content rather than repertoire biology. Cases were distinguished from controls with an estimated AUC of about 0.8 by random forest classifiers combining richness and V gene abundances. The cross-sectional design could not show whether the associations came before the infection or were a result of it, and neither effector/memory subsets nor HPV-specific T cells were isolated. Across sequencing depths, CIN3+ cases showed significantly higher TCR repertoire richness than controls, but evenness did not differ between the groups. Lower TRBV6-7 relative abundance was observed in cases than in controls (0.11% versus 0.16%; Bonferroni P = 0.0008).

Every participant had a single incident cervical HPV16 infection, and women with prevalent HPV16 infections were excluded. Cervical HPV DNA was detected with MY09/MY11 PCR, and genotyping was done by dot-blot hybridization. Fifteen mL of heparinized blood were centrifuged, and the buffy coat was aliquoted, frozen at -30°C, then stored at -80°C. Genomic DNA was extracted from buffy coat specimens using QIAGEN kits. The source material was blood buffy coat. In this chain, TRBV10-3 is recombined with TRBJ2-1, and 9 bases in between align with TRBD2. This sequence was found in a woman between 18 and 75 years old with a cervical HPV16 infection that either progressed to CIN3+ or cleared (not recorded which). Here the CDR3 is given as CAISAASGDSYNEQFF. The CDR3 bases that were read are TGTGCCATCAGTGCAGCTAGCGGGGACTCCTACAATGAG.